Each of the 30 T cell receptor beta chains below was sequenced from the same sample in a study of cytomegalovirus exposure and HLA in healthy donors. PCR involved 60 Vbeta and 13 Jbeta primers. Only in-frame clones appear in the TCRdb table, and some are missing; sequencing was by immunoSEQ multiplex PCR. The sample table includes almost 35,000 clones. What was sequenced was PBMCs. The source is a middle-aged woman in good health and CMV-seropositive.

The chain recombines TRBV5-1 with TRBJ2-7, with D possibly matching TRBD1 (6 bases). The CDR3 is 13 residues long. The V end lost 5 bases, the J end lost 2 bases, and 11 bases lay between the germline ends. CDR1 and CDR2 from the germline V gene are SGHRS and YFSETQ. Here the CDR3 reads CASRRQDTYEQYF. Here the CDR3 DNA reads TGCGCCAGCAGACGACAGGACACCTACGAGCAGTACTTC. Complete variable domain (other parts from reference TRBV5-1 and TRBJ2-7): KAGVTQTPRYLIKTRGQQVTLSCSPISGHRSVSWYQQTPGQGLQFLFEYFSETQRNKGNFPGRFSGRQFSNSRSEMNVSTLELGDSALYLCASRRQDTYEQYFGPGTRLTVT.

The chain couples TRBV4-2 to TRBJ2-1; 14 bases are a match to TRBD2. The CDR3 sequence is 19 residues long. The V gene's germline CDR1 is LGHNA and CDR2 YNFKEQ. The junction had 4 bases not matched to a gene; V was cut back by 0 bases and J by 0 bases. The CDR3 bases are TGTGCCAGCAGCCAAGACGGGACTAGCGGGAGCCCCTCCTACAATGAGCAGTTCTTC. This encodes CASSQDGTSGSPSYNEQFF.

V and J are TRBV4-1 and TRBJ2-3, with 10 nucleotides matching TRBD2. The length of the CDR3 is 20 residues. The germline gives CDR1 MGHRA, CDR2 YSYEKL. V lost 1 base to trimming and J lost 0 bases; unmatched junction nucleotides: 13. The CDR3 loop is CASSQGASGGTLSSTDTQYF. The CDR3 DNA is TGCGCCAGCAGCCAAGGCGCTAGCGGGGGAACCTTGTCTAGCACAGATACGCAGTATTTT.

The chain links TRBV14 to TRBJ2-7; TRBD2 might be the D (5 bases). The CDR3 extends over 15 amino acids. V was clipped by 3 bases and J by 4 bases, with 16 bases between them. Germline values: CDR1 SGHDN, CDR2 FVKESK. The CDR3 DNA follows: TGTGCCAGCAGCCACCCTAGGAGCTGGACTTACGAGCAGTACTTC. It yields the protein CASSHPRSWTYEQYF.

This chain connects TRBV7-7 to TRBJ2-3; 12 nucleotides line up with TRBD2. J gave up 4 bases and V 5 bases, and 7 bases lay outside the gene matches. The CDR3 runs to 16 residues. Per the germline V gene, CDR1 is SSHAT and CDR2 is FNYEAQ (reference sequence). The chain's CDR3 is CASSAGSSGGADTQYF. The CDR3 DNA reads as TGTGCCAGCAGCGCGGGGTCTAGCGGGGGGGCAGATACGCAGTATTTT.

The chain employs TRBV7-8 and TRBJ2-1, with TRBD1 identical over 9 bases. From germline, CDR1 is SGHVS and CDR2 FQNEAQ. The length of the CDR3 is 14 residues. The J segment lost 12 bases and the V segment lost 2 bases, leaving 8 bases of the junction unmatched. In nucleotides, the CDR3 is TGTGCCAGCAGCTTAATGACAGGGGGTGGTTGGCAGTTCTTC. As protein: CASSLMTGGGWQFF.

J is TRBJ1-2 and V is TRBV5-1; 8 nucleotides match TRBD1. In germline, CDR1 is SGHRS, CDR2 YFSETQ. V was clipped by 4 bases and J by 4 bases; unmatched bases: 9. This CDR3 has 15 residues. CDR3 in amino acids: CASSEDGQGSYGYTF. In DNA, the CDR3 is TGCGCCAGCAGCGAGGATGGACAGGGCTCCTATGGCTACACCTTC.

This sequence joins TRBV25-1 and TRBJ1-3, with 9 bases lining up with TRBD1. V lost 3 bases, J lost 8 bases, and 11 bases stayed unmatched. Germline CDR1 is MGHDK and CDR2 is SYGVNS. The CDR3 is made up of 16 amino acids. The CDR3 sequence is CASSDGQGRISDTIYF. The CDR3 DNA reads TGTGCCAGCAGTGATGGACAGGGGAGGATTTCGGACACCATATATTTT. The entire variable domain, with the rest obtained from reference TRBV25-1 and TRBJ1-3, is as follows: EADIYQTPRYLVIGTGKKITLECSQTMGHDKMYWYQQDPGMELHLIHYSYGVNSTEKGDLSSESTVSRIRTEHFPLTLESARPSHTSQYLCASSDGQGRISDTIYFGEGSWLTVV.

V and J are TRBV6-1 and TRBJ1-5; 7 bases are a match to TRBD1. The germline gives CDR1 MNHNS, CDR2 SASEGT. This CDR3 has 17 residues. J was trimmed by 3 bases and V by 2 bases; bases with no gene match: 10. The CDR3 region is CASSERATGAHNQPQHF. CDR3 nucleotide sequence: TGTGCCAGCAGTGAAAGGGCAACAGGGGCCCACAATCAGCCCCAGCATTTT.

The chain is built from TRBV14 and TRBJ2-2; tentatively, D is TRBD2 (6 bases). In germline, CDR1 is SGHDN, CDR2 FVKESK. V was trimmed by 2 bases and J by 5 bases, leaving 12 bases between them. The CDR3 extends over 15 amino acids. The CDR3 region has the DNA TGTGCCAGCAGCCAACGTTCAGGGAGGACCGGGGAGCTGTTTTTT. Translated: CASSQRSGRTGELFF.

The CDR3 coding sequence is TGTGCCAGCAGTGAATGGCGTCCGGGACAGAGCTACGAGCAGTACTTC. Protein: CASSEWRPGQSYEQYF. The chain uses TRBV6-1 and TRBJ2-7; 7 bases align to TRBD1. This CDR3 has 16 residues. Germline CDR1 and CDR2: MNHNS and SASEGT. V lost 2 bases and J lost 3; bases outside the gene matches: 10.

In the case of this clone: At one end, the junction sequence differs from germline, possibly due to a read error. The chain is built from TRBV19 and TRBJ2-7, with TRBD2 matching 9 bases. The CDR3 extends over 14 amino acids. Germline values: CDR1 LNHDA, CDR2 SQIVND (reference sequence). DNA of the CDR3: TGTGCCAGTAGTATCACTAGCGGGCCCTATGAGCAGTACTTC. Protein sequence: CASSITSGPYEQYF.

The chain combines TRBV27 with TRBJ1-5, with TRBD1 matching over 7 bases. Trimming removed 6 bases from V and 4 bases from J; junction bases left unmatched: 9. The CDR3 extends over 15 amino acids. CDR1 is MNHEY and CDR2 is SMNVEV in the germline V gene (reference sequence). CDR3 in DNA: TGTGCCAGCAGCAAGTCAGGACAGGATAATCAGCCCCAGCATTTT. Translated, it gives CASSKSGQDNQPQHF.

The chain combines TRBV14 with TRBJ2-1; 7 bases are a match to TRBD1. Losses at the gene ends were 2 bases for V and 6 bases for J; bases not matched to a gene: 1. This CDR3 region has 13 residues. The germline gives CDR1 SGHDN, CDR2 FVKESK. This CDR3 is CASSQTGVNEQFF. The CDR3 DNA reads as TGTGCCAGCAGCCAAACAGGGGTCAATGAGCAGTTCTTC. The complete variable domain, with remaining parts taken from reference TRBV14 and TRBJ2-1, reads EAGVTQFPSHSVIEKGQTVTLRCDPISGHDNLYWYRRVMGKEIKFLLHFVKESKQDESGMPNNRFLAERTGGTYSTLKVQPAELEDSGVYFCASSQTGVNEQFFGPGTRLTVL.

The chain couples TRBV27 to TRBJ1-2; D perhaps matches TRBD1 (6 bases). Trimming stripped 6 bases from V and 0 bases from J, with 14 bases between. Germline lookup yields CDR1 MNHEY and CDR2 SMNVEV (reference sequence). This CDR3 comprises 15 residues. CDR3 in DNA: TGTGCCAGCAGACCTACAGGGCTCGCTAACTATGGCTACACCTTC. Residues: CASRPTGLANYGYTF.

Concerning this clone: This sample also contains other DNA sequences that code for the same CDR3. The J gene is TRBJ2-5, the V gene TRBV11-2, with 8 bases aligning to TRBD2. The length of the CDR3 is 14 residues. V lost 6 bases and J lost 0; bases outside the gene matches: 3. Germline V gives CDR1 SGHAT, CDR2 FQNNGV. DNA of the CDR3: TGTGCCAGCAGAAGCGGGGGCCACCAAGAGACCCAGTACTTC. This codes for CASRSGGHQETQYF. Full variable domain (remainder filled in from reference TRBV11-2 and TRBJ2-5): EAGVAQSPRYKIIEKRQSVAFWCNPISGHATLYWYQQILGQGPKLLIQFQNNGVVDDSQLPKDRFSAERLKGVDSTLKIQPAKLEDSAVYLCASRSGGHQETQYFGPGTRLLVL.

The CDR3 DNA reads TGTGCCAGCAGCCTAGGGGACAGGGACGATGAGCAGTTCTTC. Its translation: CASSLGDRDDEQFF. This sequence joins TRBV7-6 and TRBJ2-1; 9 bases are a match to TRBD1. Unmatched junction bases numbered 7, after V lost 5 bases and J lost 8 bases. CDR1 and CDR2 from the germline V gene are SGHVS and FNYEAQ. This CDR3 comprises 14 residues.

This chain uses TRBV28 with TRBJ1-2; TRBD1 agrees at 7 bases. The CDR3 contains 13 residues. With 5 bases clipped from V and 7 bases from J, the junction kept 7 bases outside the gene matches. The germline V gene has CDR1 MDHEN and CDR2 SYDVKM. Here the CDR3 reads CASSDGTVRGYTF. The CDR3 DNA reads as TGTGCCAGCAGTGACGGGACAGTACGTGGCTACACCTTC.

The rearrangement uses TRBV7-9 and TRBJ1-6; 10 bases align to TRBD1. This CDR3 has 17 residues. Per the germline V gene, CDR1 is SEHNR and CDR2 is FQNEAQ (reference sequence). Trimming took 2 bases from V and 9 from J; bases not matched to a gene: 10. CDR3 region: CASSLMSTTGGGSPLHF. The CDR3 DNA is TGTGCCAGCAGCTTAATGTCGACGACAGGGGGCGGTTCACCCCTCCACTTT. Together with reference TRBV7-9 and TRBJ1-6, the CDR3 gives the full variable domain: DTGVSQNPRHKITKRGQNVTFRCDPISEHNRLYWYRQTLGQGPEFLTYFQNEAQLEKSRLLSDRFSAERPKGSFSTLEIQRTEQGDSAMYLCASSLMSTTGGGSPLHFGNGTRLTVT.

The V and J genes are TRBV21-1 and TRBJ1-4; the table's D call, TRBD1, was not checked against the DNA. TRBV21-1 is a known pseudogene. This CDR3 spans 16 amino acids. CDR3 protein: CASSKDGQGENEKLFF. CDR3 in DNA: TGTGCCAGCAGCAAAGACGGACAGGGTGAAAATGAAAAACTGTTTTTT.

The chain combines TRBV4-1 with TRBJ2-3; D might be TRBD1 (5 bases). Between the trimmed V and J ends, which lost 0 bases and 0 bases, there was a span of 7 bases. Germline-derived CDR1 and CDR2 are MGHRA and YSYEKL. The CDR3 is 15 residues long. Here the CDR3 DNA reads TGCGCCAGCAGCCAAGAACAGGATAGCACAGATACGCAGTATTTT. Its protein product is CASSQEQDSTDTQYF.

Here the CDR3 DNA reads TGTGCCAGCAGCTCCGTCGGGGGGTCGAGCTCTGGAAACACCATATATTTT. It codes for CASSSVGGSSSGNTIYF. The V gene is TRBV5-4, the J gene TRBJ1-3; perhaps TRBD1 as D (5 bases). The CDR3 length is 17 residues. CDR1 is SGHNT and CDR2 is YYREEE in the germline V gene (reference sequence). Trimming pared 3 bases from V and 0 bases from J, leaving 16 bases between.

The chain is built from TRBV28 and TRBJ2-4; D perhaps matches TRBD1 (6 bases). The V gene's germline CDR1 is MDHEN and CDR2 SYDVKM. This CDR3 contains 19 residues. V was trimmed by 4 bases and J by 0 bases, leaving 22 bases between them. CDR3 DNA: TGTGCCAGCAGTTACGACAGGCATGGATTCGATTCAGCCAAAAACATTCAGTACTTC. Translated, it gives CASSYDRHGFDSAKNIQYF.

V and J are TRBV28 and TRBJ2-3, with D perhaps matching TRBD1 (5 bases). This CDR3 contains 15 residues. Germline assignment: CDR1 MDHEN and CDR2 SYDVKM. The V gene lost 8 bases and the J gene lost 6 bases, with 21 bases spanning the gap. CDR3 in amino acids: CASHTPAAGKDTQYF. DNA of the CDR3: TGTGCCAGCCATACCCCCGCGGCAGGGAAGGATACGCAGTATTTT.

The rearrangement joins TRBV5-1 to TRBJ2-7, with TRBD2 matching over 10 bases. V lost 0 bases and J lost 3; bases outside the gene matches: 6. CDR1 and CDR2 (germline): SGHRS, YFSETQ. The CDR3 length is 16 residues. The CDR3 nucleotides are TGCGCCAGCAGCTTGGGCCCTCTAGCGGGGGTCTACGAGCAGTACTTC. This codes for CASSLGPLAGVYEQYF.

The genes are TRBV6-5 and TRBJ1-5; D is unclear. CDR3 length: 13 amino acids. Trimming stripped 2 bases from V and 5 bases from J, with 7 bases between. Germline V lookup: CDR1 MNHEY, CDR2 SVGAGI. Written as DNA, the CDR3 is TGTGCCAGCAGTTACCGAGATCATCAGCCCCAGCATTTT. As protein: CASSYRDHQPQHF.

The chain employs TRBV19 and TRBJ1-2; D perhaps matches TRBD1 (6 bases). Germline lookup yields CDR1 LNHDA and CDR2 SQIVND (reference sequence). The CDR3 is 15 amino acids. V lost 7 bases and J 2 bases, leaving 17 bases between the germline ends. CDR3 DNA sequence: TGTGCCAGTAATCTAAATGGACAGAAAAACTATGGCTACACCTTC. Translating gives CASNLNGQKNYGYTF.

The rearrangement joins TRBV6-6 to TRBJ2-2; possibly TRBD2 for D (6 bases). The CDR3 extends over 14 amino acids. Germline assignment: CDR1 MNHNY and CDR2 SVGAGI (reference sequence). The ends were cut back, 8 bases at V and 1 base at J, with 11 bases in the middle. In DNA, the CDR3 is TGTGCCAGCGGACCGGGACTGAACACCGGGGAGCTGTTTTTT. Amino acids: CASGPGLNTGELFF.

The rearrangement uses TRBV7-2 and TRBJ1-2; D possibly corresponds to TRBD1 (6 bases). The CDR3 runs 15 residues. CDR1 SGHTA and CDR2 FQGNSA come from the germline V gene. The V and J ends lost 4 bases and 2 bases respectively, with 14 bases between them. DNA for the CDR3: TGTGCCAGCAGCTCCGGGGGGCAACGGAACTATGGCTACACCTTC. Protein: CASSSGGQRNYGYTF.

The rearrangement uses TRBV7-8 and TRBJ1-1; D perhaps matches TRBD1 (5 bases). Trimming took 5 bases from V and 3 from J, leaving 13 bases between them. CDR1 and CDR2 from the germline V gene are SGHVS and FQNEAQ. CDR3 length equals 14 residues. The CDR3 loop is CASSPELTDTEAFF. The CDR3 nucleotides are TGTGCCAGCAGCCCGGAACTGACAGACACTGAAGCTTTCTTT.